Below are 18 T cell receptor beta chains sequenced from a single sample in a study of CD8 T cells in ankylosing spondylitis. Study results and caveats: Ankylosing spondylitis blood appeared to be characterized by a TCR beta motif of several highly homologous variants.

No cognate antigen is known for these TCRs. TCRdb processed the 5' RACE reads anew with MiXCR; each CDR3 protein has one entry. The table records just under 550,000 distinct CDR3 sequences, roughly an eighth of them present only once. Sequences were obtained from blood, either unsorted or a sorted T cell fraction (not recorded which). These receptors came from a male donor with ankylosing spondylitis.

This clonotype came up a few times. V gene TRBV24-1 combines with J gene TRBJ2-7; D is unresolved. Trimming took off 7 bases at V and 3 bases at J, with 15 bases between the two ends. The CDR3 loop spans 14 amino acids. Germline lookup yields CDR1 KGHDR and CDR2 SFDVKD. The CDR3 loop reads CATRNIMQLYEQYV. Written as DNA, the CDR3 is TGTGCCACCAGGAACATTATGCAGCTCTACGAGCAGTACGTC.

The chain has TRBV20-1 and TRBJ1-4; D is possibly TRBD1 (5 bases). Trimming stripped 2 bases from V and 6 bases from J, with 16 bases between. The CDR3 contains 15 residues. Germline values: CDR1 DFQATT, CDR2 SNEGSKA (reference sequence). The CDR3 sequence: CSARKEAGIYEKLFF. Written as DNA, the CDR3 is TGCAGTGCTAGAAAGGAGGCAGGGATTTATGAAAAACTGTTTTTT.

This clonotype was observed once. The chain uses TRBV6-1 and TRBJ2-2, with 11 bases fitting TRBD2. Germline loops: CDR1 MNHNS, CDR2 SASEGT. The CDR3 contains 17 residues. With V trimmed by 6 bases and J by 5 bases, 11 bases remained unmatched. CDR3 loop: CASSTRGTSGSTGELFF. CDR3 sequence (DNA): TGTGCCAGCAGCACCCGGGGCACTAGCGGGAGTACCGGGGAGCTGTTTTTT.

Many counts were recorded for this clonotype. The chain has TRBV20-1 and TRBJ2-3; D is unclear. CDR1 is DFQATT and CDR2 is SNEGSKA in the germline V gene (reference sequence). The CDR3 contains 13 residues. The V end was cut by 0 bases, the J end by 2 bases, with 6 bases between. CDR3: CSARDLYTDTQYF. The CDR3 DNA follows: TGCAGTGCTAGAGATCTGTACACAGATACGCAGTATTTT.

The V gene is TRBV12-3 or TRBV12-4, the J gene TRBJ1-6; 7 bases line up with TRBD1. V gave up 5 bases and J gave up 8 bases; unmatched junction bases: 9. This CDR3 contains 15 residues. CDR3 bases: TGTGCCAGCAGTCCCACCGACAGGGTTTATTCACCCCTCCACTTT. Its translation: CASSPTDRVYSPLHF.

V is TRBV20-1 and J is TRBJ2-4, with 7 bases fitting TRBD2. The CDR3 covers 15 residues. J lost 2 bases, V lost 1 base, and 5 bases had no gene match. Germline CDR1 and CDR2: DFQATT and SNEGSKA (reference sequence). The CDR3 sequence is CSARGRDYSKNIQYF. DNA of the CDR3: TGCAGTGCTAGAGGGAGGGACTACTCCAAAAACATTCAGTACTTC.

In its sample, this clonotype was seen a few times. The chain employs TRBV3-1 and TRBJ2-3, with TRBD2 matching 7 bases. Trimming removed 1 base from V and 10 bases from J; junction bases left unmatched: 8. Germline V CDR1 and CDR2: LGHDT, YNNKEL (reference sequence). This CDR3 comprises 14 residues. The CDR3 coding sequence is TGTGCCAGCAGCCAAGGTAGCGGGCACCTCTCGCAGTATTTT. It translates to CASSQGSGHLSQYF.

This clonotype was seen repeatedly, ten times or more. The V gene is TRBV11-2, the J gene TRBJ2-1, with no clear D. The CDR3 is 15 residues long. Trimming removed 5 bases from V and 2 bases from J, with 13 bases in between. The V gene's germline CDR1 is SGHAT and CDR2 FQNNGV. The DNA for the CDR3 is TGTGCCAGCAGCCCGAAGGGAATGGCCTACAATGAGCAGTTCTTC. It is translated as CASSPKGMAYNEQFF.

This clonotype was seen only a few times. The chain carries TRBV10-3 and TRBJ2-5; 9 bases map to TRBD2. J lost 5 bases, V lost 7 bases, and 11 bases had no gene match. The CDR3 extends over 15 amino acids. Per the germline V gene, CDR1 is ENHRY and CDR2 is SYGVKD. The CDR3 nucleotides are TGTGCCATCAAAGAAACCGGGACTAGCAGGGAGACCCAGTACTTC. Its translation: CAIKETGTSRETQYF.

This clonotype appeared a single time. The CDR3 DNA is TGTGCCAGCAGTTTCGTTAGTAACCAAGAGACCCAGTACTTC. Encoded protein: CASSFVSNQETQYF. The rearrangement joins TRBV27 to TRBJ2-5; D gene uncertain. CDR3 size: 14 residues. Germline V lookup: CDR1 MNHEY, CDR2 SMNVEV (reference sequence). The ends were cut back, 3 bases at V and 0 bases at J, with 8 bases in the middle.

This clonotype was seen many times. The V and J genes are TRBV25-1 and TRBJ2-7, with TRBD2 matching 7 bases. CDR3 length equals 12 residues. In germline, CDR1 is MGHDK, CDR2 SYGVNS. J was trimmed by 4 bases and V by 4 bases; bases with no gene match: 1. Written as DNA, the CDR3 is TGTGCCAGCAGTGGGGGGGGTTACGAGCAGTACTTC. This translates into CASSGGGYEQYF.

This clonotype was recorded a few times. CDR3 sequence (DNA): TGTGCCAGCACGACAGGGCCATCCGGGGAGCTGTTTTTT. Residues: CASTTGPSGELFF. The chain joins TRBV2 to TRBJ2-2, with 7 bases identical to TRBD1. The CDR3 totals 13 residues. Germline trimming cut 7 bases from V and 6 bases from J; bases unmatched to any gene: 5. Germline V gene sequence: CDR1 SNHLY, CDR2 FYNNEI.

This chain connects TRBV15 to TRBJ2-6; D uncertain. The germline V and J ends were trimmed by 5 bases and 2 bases, with 7 bases remaining between them. The CDR3 spans 14 residues. Looked up from germline, CDR1 is LNHNV and CDR2 is YYDKDF (reference sequence). In DNA, the CDR3 is TGTGCCACCAGCCCAGAGACTGGGGCCAACGTCCTGACTTTC. It encodes CATSPETGANVLTF.

V usage is TRBV18 and J usage is TRBJ2-1, with a tentative D call TRBD2 (6 bases). In germline, CDR1 is KGHSH, CDR2 LQKENI. This CDR3 region has 16 residues. Trimming stripped 1 base from V and 8 bases from J, with 18 bases between. CDR3 protein: CASSPLGRLDVDEQFF. The CDR3 nucleotides are TGTGCCAGCTCACCACTGGGGAGACTAGATGTGGATGAGCAGTTCTTC.

In this sample, this clonotype turned up a few times. The V call is TRBV6-1, the J call TRBJ2-7; tentative D call: TRBD1 (6 bases). Germline values: CDR1 MNHNS, CDR2 SASEGT. This CDR3 has 16 amino acids. V lost 7 bases, J lost 2 bases, and 21 bases lay in between. CDR3 bases: TGTGCCAGCAAGACAAGACACAGGGCCGACACCTACGAGCAGTACGTC. The encoded protein is CASKTRHRADTYEQYV.

This clonotype turned up a few times. This sequence joins TRBV20-1 and TRBJ2-1, with a tentative D call TRBD1 (5 bases). CDR3 length: 12 residues. Germline V lookup: CDR1 DFQATT, CDR2 SNEGSKA (reference sequence). V lost 6 bases to trimming and J lost 5 bases, with 11 bases between them. The CDR3 protein is CSAAKGNNEQFF. For the CDR3, the DNA is TGCAGTGCCGCGAAGGGGAACAATGAGCAGTTCTTC.

CDR3 in DNA: TGTGCCAGCAGCCAAGGGACAGGGGGAAGAGAAAAACTGTTTTTT. Translated: CASSQGTGGREKLFF. This chain joins TRBV14 and TRBJ1-4; 10 positions match TRBD1. Germline CDR1 reads SGHDN; CDR2 reads FVKESK. The J segment lost 8 bases and the V segment lost 1 base, leaving 4 bases of the junction unmatched. This CDR3 has 15 residues.

CDR3 protein: CATSERGVDEQYF. In nucleotides, the CDR3 is TGTGCCACCAGTGAGAGGGGGGTGGACGAGCAGTACTTC. The chain employs TRBV24-1 and TRBJ2-7; either TRBD1 or TRBD2 may supply D (6 bases each). CDR3 length: 13 residues. Trimming pared 4 bases from V and 5 bases from J, leaving 11 bases between. Germline lookup yields CDR1 KGHDR and CDR2 SFDVKD.